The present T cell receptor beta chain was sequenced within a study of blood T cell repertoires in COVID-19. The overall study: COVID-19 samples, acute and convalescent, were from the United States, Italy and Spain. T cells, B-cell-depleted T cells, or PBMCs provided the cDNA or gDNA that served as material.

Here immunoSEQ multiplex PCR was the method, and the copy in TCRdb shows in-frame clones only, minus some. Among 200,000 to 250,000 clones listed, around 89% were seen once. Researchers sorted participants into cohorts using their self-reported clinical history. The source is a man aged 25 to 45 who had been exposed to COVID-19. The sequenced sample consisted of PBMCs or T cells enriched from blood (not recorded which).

The chain's CDR3 is CASSPPTRTLVDEQFF. The CDR3 DNA is TGTGCCAGCTCACCGCCGACTAGGACCCTAGTCGATGAGCAGTTCTTC. V usage is TRBV18 and J usage is TRBJ2-1; D perhaps matches TRBD2 (6 bases). The germline V gene encodes CDR1 KGHSH and CDR2 LQKENI. Trimming removed 3 bases from V and 8 bases from J, with 20 bases in between. The CDR3 extends over 16 amino acids.